The present T cell receptor (beta chain) was sequenced within a study of T-cell memory formation after mild COVID-19. The V segment lost 4 bases and the J segment 4 bases; nucleotides outside the gene matches: 9. Germline values: CDR1 LNHDA, CDR2 SQIVND (reference sequence). The CDR3 runs 16 residues. Each CDR3 protein is one row after TCRdb ran MiXCR on the 5' RACE reads. The sample holds 450,000 to 650,000 distinct CDR3 sequences, 20% to 25% seen once. This TCR derives from an adult woman who had mild COVID-19 (a few samples of this study predate the infection). Cell type and time point are not known. The sample was PBMCs or a T cell subset sorted from them (not recorded which). The chain has TRBV19 and TRBJ2-1, with TRBD2 matching over 8 bases. In nucleotides, the CDR3 is TGTGCCAGTAGTAATCCCCAGCGGGGGCCATACAATGAGCAGTTCTTC. It translates to CASSNPQRGPYNEQFF.